These 8 T cell receptor beta chains came from one sample sequenced in a study of blood T cells in healthy people across ages. For the second PCR, which ran for roughly 6 to 12 cycles, a sample-barcoded 5' primer and a J-beta primer mix were used. Each CDR3 protein is one row after TCRdb ran MiXCR on the 5' RACE reads. The sample contains 1.5 million to 2 million distinct CDR3 sequences, around half of which appear only once. The sample comprised blood. These receptors were obtained from a middle-aged woman in good health.

This clonotype was counted a single time. A read error may produce the germline difference seen at one junction end. The V gene is TRBV6-5, the J gene TRBJ2-5; 9 positions agree with TRBD2. Germline values: CDR1 MNHEY, CDR2 SVGAGI. The CDR3 length is 13 residues. CDR3 in DNA: TGTGCCAGCACGAAGCGGGGGGAAGAGACCCGGTACTTC. As protein: CASTKRGEETRYF.

The chain couples TRBV6-5 to TRBJ1-6; D not resolved. The CDR3 consists of 18 residues. V lost 0 bases and J lost 0, with 12 bases in between. Per the germline V gene, CDR1 is MNHEY and CDR2 is SVGAGI. The CDR3 coding sequence is TGTGCCAGCAGTTACTCAGGTCTGGCGAGCTCCTATAATTCACCCCTCCACTTT. It yields the protein CASSYSGLASSYNSPLHF.

The rearrangement links TRBV20-1 to TRBJ2-7, with 10 bases fitting TRBD2. V gave up 3 bases and J gave up 6 bases; unmatched junction bases: 5. Germline V gene lookup returns CDR1 DFQATT and CDR2 SNEGSKA (reference sequence). The CDR3 is 13 residues long. The CDR3 nucleotides are TGCAGTGCTAGCGGGACTAGCGTTGGCGAGCAGTACTTC. As protein: CSASGTSVGEQYF.

This clonotype was seen only a few times. CDR3 nucleotides: TGTGCCAGCAGTGCACCGGGACAGGTCTTTCCCTACGAGCAGTACTTC. Its translation: CASSAPGQVFPYEQYF. The chain couples TRBV12-3 or TRBV12-4 to TRBJ2-7, with 8 bases identical to TRBD1. V dropped 5 bases and J dropped 2; count of bases not matched to a gene: 11. CDR3 length: 16 residues.

The chain carries TRBV3-1 and TRBJ2-3; D is unresolved. This CDR3 has 18 residues. Per germline, CDR1 LGHDT and CDR2 YNNKEL (reference sequence). V was clipped by 0 bases and J by 1 base, with 17 bases between them. CDR3 bases: TGTGCCAGCAGCCAAGATCGGGCAGGCAACGGCCGCACAGATACGCAGTATTTT. It yields the protein CASSQDRAGNGRTDTQYF.

CDR3 sequence reads: CASQGQHSYEQYF. The CDR3, as DNA: TGTGCTAGCCAGGGACAGCACTCCTACGAGCAGTACTTC. The chain links TRBV25-1 to TRBJ2-7; 7 positions agree with TRBD1. This CDR3 has 13 amino acids. Germline V gives CDR1 MGHDK, CDR2 SYGVNS.

The V call is TRBV6-1, the J call TRBJ2-3; 7 nucleotides agree with TRBD1. Germline loops: CDR1 MNHNS, CDR2 SASEGT. The CDR3 is 13 amino acids. V shed 6 bases, J shed 5 bases, and the junction held 5 bases outside the gene matches. Here the CDR3 reads CASRKQGRDTQYF. CDR3 DNA: TGTGCCAGCAGAAAACAGGGGAGAGATACGCAGTATTTT.

To note about this clonotype: One end of the junction varies from germline; a read error may be responsible. The chain joins TRBV20-1 to TRBJ1-6, with TRBD1 as a possible D gene (6 bases). This CDR3 is 14 amino acids long. Germline V gene sequence: CDR1 DFQATT, CDR2 SNEGSKA (reference sequence). CDR3 coding DNA: TGCTGTGCTAGAGTAAACAGGGAGAATTCACCCCTCCACTTT. This gives the protein CCARVNRENSPLHF.